The clone carrying this T cell receptor (beta chain) was seen a handful of times. Its antigen is still unknown. This sample is drawn from a study of beta chain features in type 1 diabetes. CDR3 size: 13 residues. Germline assignment: CDR1 GTSNPN and CDR2 SVGIG (reference sequence). The V end lost 0 bases, the J end lost 10 bases, and 12 bases lay between the germline ends. Sequenced material consisted of expressed TCRB transcripts (all of the isolated RNA was reverse transcribed). Data came from immunoSEQ multiplex PCR; TCRdb stores just in-frame clones and leaves some out. The sample lists 350,000 to 450,000 clones; roughly 16% were seen once. Whole-study results and caveats: Within each of all four CD4+ subsets, Type 1 diabetes patients had TCRB CDR3s that were moderately but significantly shorter.

This TCR was recovered from a woman under 30 in good health. The sample comprised naive CD4+ T cells from blood. The chain employs TRBV30 and TRBJ1-4; the D gene is possibly TRBD1 (5 bases). The CDR3 nucleotides are TGTGCCTGGAGTGTGCAGTTTAGGGGAAAACTGTTTTTT. Translated: CAWSVQFRGKLFF.